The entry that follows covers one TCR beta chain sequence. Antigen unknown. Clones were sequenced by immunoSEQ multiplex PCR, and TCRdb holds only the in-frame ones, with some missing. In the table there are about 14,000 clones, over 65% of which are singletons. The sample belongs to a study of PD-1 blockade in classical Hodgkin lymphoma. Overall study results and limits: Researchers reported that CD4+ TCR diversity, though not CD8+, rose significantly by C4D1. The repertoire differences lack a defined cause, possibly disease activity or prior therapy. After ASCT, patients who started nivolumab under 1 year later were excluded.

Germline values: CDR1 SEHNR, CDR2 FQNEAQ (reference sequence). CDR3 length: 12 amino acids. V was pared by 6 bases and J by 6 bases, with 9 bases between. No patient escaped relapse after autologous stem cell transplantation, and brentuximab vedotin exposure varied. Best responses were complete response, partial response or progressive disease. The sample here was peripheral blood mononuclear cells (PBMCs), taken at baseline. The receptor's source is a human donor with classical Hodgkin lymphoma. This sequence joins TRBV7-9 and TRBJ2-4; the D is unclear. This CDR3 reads CASSQTGNIQYF. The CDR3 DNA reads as TGTGCCAGCAGTCAGACCGGAAACATTCAGTACTTC.